The clone carrying this T cell receptor (beta chain) has just a few counts. It was with unique molecular identifiers that the TCRbeta library was prepared. TCRdb analysed the PCR reads with MiXCR anew, one entry per CDR3 protein. The table has some 530,000 distinct CDR3 sequences, around an eighth seen once. The V gene's germline CDR1 is SEHNR and CDR2 FQNEAQ (reference sequence). Trimming cost V 1 base and J 4 bases, with 9 bases left between them. The CDR3 spans 14 residues. This sample is drawn from a study of T-cell reconstitution after alpha-beta-depleted transplantation in children. The rearrangement links TRBV7-9 to TRBJ2-3, with D unresolved. This clonotype was obtained from a human donor who donated a stem cell graft to a child with combined immunodeficiency. Here the sequenced sample was PBMCs from the stem cell graft donor, taken from the stem cell graft. This CDR3 is CASSLVTGPDTQYF. The DNA for the CDR3 is TGTGCCAGCAGCTTAGTCACCGGACCAGATACGCAGTATTTT.